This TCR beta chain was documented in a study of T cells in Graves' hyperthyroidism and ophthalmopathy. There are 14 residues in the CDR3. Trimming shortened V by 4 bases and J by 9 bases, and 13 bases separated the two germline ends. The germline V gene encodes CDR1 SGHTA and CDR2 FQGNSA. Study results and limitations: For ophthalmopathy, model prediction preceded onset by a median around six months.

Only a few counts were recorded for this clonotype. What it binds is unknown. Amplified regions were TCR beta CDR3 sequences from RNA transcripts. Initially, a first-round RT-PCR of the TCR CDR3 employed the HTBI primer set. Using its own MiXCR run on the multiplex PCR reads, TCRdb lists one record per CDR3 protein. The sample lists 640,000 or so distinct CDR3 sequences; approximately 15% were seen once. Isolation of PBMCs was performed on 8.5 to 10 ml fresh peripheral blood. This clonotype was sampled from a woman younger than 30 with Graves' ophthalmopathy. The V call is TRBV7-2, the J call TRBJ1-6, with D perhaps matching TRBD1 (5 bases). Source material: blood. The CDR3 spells CASSWGGGGSPLHF. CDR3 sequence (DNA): TGTGCCAGCAGCTGGGGTGGGGGGGGTTCACCCCTCCACTTT.